Each of the 15 T cell receptor beta chains below was sequenced from the same sample in a study of blood T cells in healthy people across ages. Combining a sample-barcoded 5' primer with a J-beta primer mix, a second PCR ran for roughly 7 to 12 cycles. MiXCR, run by TCRdb on the 5' RACE reads, gives a single entry per CDR3 protein. The sample yields 700,000 to 850,000 distinct CDR3 sequences, roughly 40% seen once. Specimen: blood. The receptors were sampled from a young man in good health.

A remark on this clonotype: This may arise from a read error, as a much more abundant clone is one base away. V and J are TRBV25-1 and TRBJ2-1; D call uncertain. Between the trimmed V and J ends, which lost 5 bases and 10 bases, there was a span of 12 bases. Per germline, CDR1 MGHDK and CDR2 SYGVNS. The length of the CDR3 is 12 residues. The CDR3 DNA sequence: TGTGCCAGCAGTTACTCTACCTACGAGCAGTTCTTC. Encoded protein: CASSYSTYEQFF.

The V call is TRBV6-6, the J call TRBJ2-3, with TRBD1 identical over 9 bases. The CDR3 consists of 15 residues. V shed 4 bases and J 4 bases; nucleotides not matched to a gene: 6. CDR1 and CDR2 (germline): MNHNY, SVGAGI (reference sequence). In DNA, the CDR3 is TGTGCCAGCAGTTCCGGGACAGGGTGGGCAGATACGCAGTATTTT. Amino acids: CASSSGTGWADTQYF.

In the case of this clonotype: It may be a read error: a sequence one base away is much more abundant. The rearrangement joins TRBV12-3 or TRBV12-4 to TRBJ1-5, with D unresolved. CDR3 length equals 17 residues. CDR3 bases: TGTGCCAGCAGTTTAGGTAGCGGGAGTCGGAGCAATCAGCCCCAGCGTTTT. Its translation is CASSLGSGSRSNQPQRF.

This clonotype appeared a few times. The genes are TRBV6-6 and TRBJ1-1; tentatively, D is TRBD1 (5 bases). From germline, CDR1 is MNHNY and CDR2 SVGAGI (reference sequence). This CDR3 is 16 amino acids long. Between the trimmed V and J ends, which lost 0 bases and 4 bases, there was a span of 15 bases. CDR3 coding DNA: TGTGCCAGCAGTTACTCGATGGGAGGGGAAGGCACTGAAGCTTTCTTT. Translating it yields CASSYSMGGEGTEAFF.

The chain carries TRBV4-2 and TRBJ2-7; D gene unclear. The CDR3 contains 13 residues. Per the germline V gene, CDR1 is LGHNA and CDR2 is YNFKEQ. Trimming left V 1 base short and J 10 bases short, with 14 bases between. CDR3 DNA sequence: TGTGCCAGCAGCCAAGGGTTTTCCGGCACCCAGTACTTC. Translated: CASSQGFSGTQYF.

This sequence joins TRBV29-1 and TRBJ2-4; 9 bases line up with TRBD1. The assigned J gene may be wrong: the sequence end matches TRBJ2-7 better. The CDR3 is made up of 13 amino acids. CDR1 is SQVTM and CDR2 is ANQGSEA in the germline V gene. The CDR3 coding sequence is TGCAGCGCTGGGACAGGGAGCTCCTACGAGCAGTACTTC. Its translation is CSAGTGSSYEQYF.

This clonotype has a handful of counts. This chain connects TRBV7-2 to TRBJ1-1; D is undetermined. V lost 2 bases and J lost 2, with 9 bases in between. Germline V gene lookup returns CDR1 SGHTA and CDR2 FQGNSA. The CDR3 spans 14 residues. CDR3 coding DNA: TGTGCCAGCAGCTTATACGGAGAAAACACTGAAGCTTTCTTT. Translated: CASSLYGENTEAFF.

CDR3 protein: CASSYSSSGGSGELFF. As DNA, the CDR3 is TGTGCCAGCAGTTACTCGAGTAGCGGGGGGTCCGGGGAGCTGTTTTTT. This sequence joins TRBV6-5 and TRBJ2-2; TRBD2 matches at 10 bases. With 0 bases clipped from V and 6 bases from J, the junction kept 4 bases outside the gene matches. Germline assignment: CDR1 MNHEY and CDR2 SVGAGI. The CDR3 sequence is 16 residues long.

This clonotype was observed a few times. The chain carries TRBV6-2 or TRBV6-3 and TRBJ2-7, with TRBD1 matching 8 bases. Germline V gene data show CDR1 as MNHEY and CDR2 as SVGEGT. The ends lost 5 bases at V and 3 bases at J; junction bases unmatched: 6. This CDR3 has 14 amino acids. The CDR3: CASSDGQGRYEQYF. In nucleotides, the CDR3 is TGTGCCAGCAGTGATGGACAGGGTCGCTACGAGCAGTACTTC.

This clonotype has just a few counts. The chain employs TRBV6-2 or TRBV6-3 and TRBJ2-4; no clear D. The last part of the DNA fits TRBJ2-7 better; the J call may be wrong. The germline V gene encodes CDR1 MNHEY and CDR2 SVGEGT. The CDR3 is made up of 13 amino acids. CDR3 region: CASSYSSLYEQYF. DNA of the CDR3: TGTGCCAGCAGTTACTCATCTTTATACGAGCAGTACTTC.

This clonotype was found many times. The J gene is TRBJ1-6, the V gene TRBV7-9; 8 nucleotides agree with TRBD1. This CDR3 spans 14 amino acids. J was trimmed by 7 bases and V by 5 bases; bases with no gene match: 4. Germline V CDR1 and CDR2: SEHNR, FQNEAQ (reference sequence). CDR3 residues: CASSPRTGNSPLHF. The CDR3 DNA is TGTGCCAGCAGCCCCCGGACAGGGAATTCACCCCTCCACTTT. Based on the CDR3 plus reference TRBV7-9 and TRBJ1-6, the full variable domain is DTGVSQNPRHKITKRGQNVTFRCDPISEHNRLYWYRQTLGQGPEFLTYFQNEAQLEKSRLLSDRFSAERPKGSFSTLEIQRTEQGDSAMYLCASSPRTGNSPLHFGNGTRLTVT.

The chain uses TRBV25-1 and TRBJ2-7; 7 positions match TRBD1. The germline CDR1 and CDR2 sequences are MGHDK and SYGVNS. The CDR3 consists of 13 residues. V was pared by 5 bases and J by 7 bases, with 8 bases of the junction left unmatched. The CDR3 loop reads CASSMGTANEQYF. CDR3 bases: TGTGCCAGCAGTATGGGGACAGCCAATGAGCAGTACTTC.

In its sample, this clonotype was seen a few times. The gene calls are TRBV25-1 and TRBJ1-6, with TRBD1 as a possible D gene (6 bases). Trimming removed 6 bases at V and 6 bases at J, with 15 bases between. The length of the CDR3 is 15 residues. Germline V lookup: CDR1 MGHDK, CDR2 SYGVNS. DNA of the CDR3: TGTGCCAGCAGCTCGGTAGGACAGCTTAATTCACCCCTCCACTTT. Translation: CASSSVGQLNSPLHF. The complete variable domain, with remaining parts taken from reference TRBV25-1 and TRBJ1-6, reads EADIYQTPRYLVIGTGKKITLECSQTMGHDKMYWYQQDPGMELHLIHYSYGVNSTEKGDLSSESTVSRIRTEHFPLTLESARPSHTSQYLCASSSVGQLNSPLHFGNGTRLTVT.

This clonotype appeared a few times. The chain recombines TRBV29-1 with TRBJ2-1; tentatively, D is TRBD1 or TRBD2 (5 bases each). CDR1 and CDR2 from the germline V gene are SQVTM and ANQGSEA. CDR3 length: 11 residues. The ends were cut back, 7 bases at V and 12 bases at J, with 16 bases in the middle. DNA of the CDR3: TGCAGCGAGAGGGACCCTAGGGGGCAGTTCTTC. Translating gives CSERDPRGQFF.

Points on this clonotype: A much more abundant neighbour one base away suggests this may be a read error. The J gene is TRBJ2-3, the V gene TRBV7-2; D might be TRBD2 (6 bases). Trimming removed 6 bases from V and 7 bases from J, with 11 bases in between. The length of the CDR3 is 12 residues. Per germline, CDR1 SGHTA and CDR2 FQGNSA. DNA of the CDR3: TGTGCCAGCAGACATGGGGGGAATACGCAGTATTTT. Residues: CASRHGGNTQYF.